The 17 T cell receptor beta chains in this list originate from one sample, sequenced in a study of blood T cell repertoires in COVID-19. Clones were read by immunoSEQ multiplex PCR, and TCRdb kept only the in-frame ones, dropping some. The table shows around 130,000 clones, with roughly 87% occurring only once. Source material: PBMCs or T cells enriched from blood (not recorded which). The source is a man aged 25 to 40 who had recovered from COVID-19.

This clone was seen just once. V gene TRBV6-5 combines with J gene TRBJ1-1; TRBD1 might be the D (6 bases). V shed 2 bases and J shed 4 bases, with 14 bases lying between them. In germline, CDR1 is MNHEY, CDR2 SVGAGI. This CDR3 comprises 15 residues. CDR3 DNA: TGTGCCAGCAGTTACCCCTTGGCGGGGGCCACTGAAGCTTTCTTT. The encoded protein is CASSYPLAGATEAFF.

The chain combines TRBV4-1 with TRBJ1-5; the D gene is possibly TRBD1 (6 bases). Germline values: CDR1 MGHRA, CDR2 YSYEKL. Trimming pared 3 bases from V and 5 bases from J, leaving 11 bases between. The CDR3 covers 14 residues. CDR3 nucleotide sequence: TGCGCCAGCAGCCAGCAGGGGCCCGATCAGCCCCAGCATTTT. It translates to CASSQQGPDQPQHF.

There are a few counts of this clone. The chain has TRBV2 and TRBJ2-2, with TRBD1 identical over 8 bases. Losses at the gene ends were 6 bases for V and 7 bases for J; bases not matched to a gene: 7. CDR3 length: 14 amino acids. Germline V gene lookup returns CDR1 SNHLY and CDR2 FYNNEI. The CDR3 sequence is CASRATGGGGELFF. The CDR3 DNA reads TGTGCCAGCAGGGCTACAGGGGGAGGCGGGGAGCTGTTTTTT.

The chain has TRBV6-5 and TRBJ1-3, with 8 bases aligning to TRBD1. This CDR3 region has 15 residues. From germline, CDR1 is MNHEY and CDR2 SVGAGI. V shed 7 bases and J 3 bases; nucleotides not matched to a gene: 8. In DNA, the CDR3 is TGTGCCAGCACCCGGGACAGGTCTCATGGAAACACCATATATTTT. Protein sequence: CASTRDRSHGNTIYF.

The V call is TRBV10-3, the J call TRBJ2-5; D uncertain. Trimming pared 10 bases from V and 2 bases from J, leaving 14 bases between. This CDR3 is built from 13 residues. Germline lookup yields CDR1 ENHRY and CDR2 SYGVKD. CDR3 nucleotide sequence: TGTGCCACCCGGAGAGAAACTCAAGAGACCCAGTACTTC. This encodes CATRRETQETQYF.

This clone showed up just once. The chain has TRBV19 and TRBJ1-4; D ambiguous. In germline, CDR1 is LNHDA, CDR2 SQIVND (reference sequence). V gave up 5 bases and J gave up 5 bases, with 15 bases separating them. CDR3 length: 15 amino acids. CDR3 in DNA: TGTGCCAGTAGTGTCGAAGGAGGCCTCAATGAAAAACTGTTTTTT. As protein: CASSVEGGLNEKLFF.

The CDR3 DNA is TGTGCCAGCAGCACTATCAGGACTAGCGGGAACAATGAGCAGTTCTTC. Protein: CASSTIRTSGNNEQFF. This sequence joins TRBV14 and TRBJ2-1; 12 nucleotides match TRBD2. This CDR3 has 16 residues. J lost 5 bases, V lost 5 bases, and 7 bases had no gene match. Germline V gives CDR1 SGHDN, CDR2 FVKESK. The variable domain in full, completed from reference TRBV14 and TRBJ2-1, reads EAGVTQFPSHSVIEKGQTVTLRCDPISGHDNLYWYRRVMGKEIKFLLHFVKESKQDESGMPNNRFLAERTGGTYSTLKVQPAELEDSGVYFCASSTIRTSGNNEQFFGPGTRLTVL.

This chain uses TRBV11-2 with TRBJ2-7; D might be TRBD2 (7 bases). Germline loops: CDR1 SGHAT, CDR2 FQNNGV. The CDR3 covers 13 residues. V was pared by 5 bases and J by 3 bases, with 11 bases between. CDR3: CASSPRGGYEQYV. The DNA for the CDR3 is TGTGCCAGCAGCCCTAGGGGGGGCTACGAGCAGTACGTC.

This sequence joins TRBV5-4 and TRBJ2-7; 9 positions agree with TRBD1. This CDR3 is built from 14 residues. The germline V gene encodes CDR1 SGHNT and CDR2 YYREEE (reference sequence). The J segment lost 3 bases and the V segment lost 4 bases, leaving 5 bases of the junction unmatched. CDR3 protein: CASSRGQGVYEQYF. In DNA, the CDR3 is TGTGCCAGCAGCCGGGGACAGGGTGTCTACGAGCAGTACTTC.

V and J are TRBV2 and TRBJ1-2, with 7 bases lining up with TRBD1. Germline V CDR1 and CDR2: SNHLY, FYNNEI. The V segment lost 0 bases and the J segment 3 bases; nucleotides outside the gene matches: 7. CDR3 length: 16 residues. The CDR3 region is CASSEAEAGGDYGYTF. In DNA, the CDR3 is TGTGCCAGCAGTGAAGCGGAGGCAGGGGGAGACTATGGCTACACCTTC.

This chain links TRBV19 with TRBJ1-1, with no clear D. There are 14 residues in the CDR3. The V and J ends lost 1 base and 1 base respectively, with 7 bases between them. CDR1 and CDR2 from the germline V gene are LNHDA and SQIVND (reference sequence). The CDR3 sequence: CASSIVTSNTEAFF. CDR3 sequence (DNA): TGTGCCAGTAGTATAGTCACATCGAACACTGAAGCTTTCTTT.

V gene TRBV28 combines with J gene TRBJ1-6; 8 bases are shared with TRBD1. V lost 7 bases and J lost 8; bases outside the gene matches: 16. CDR1 and CDR2 from the germline V gene are MDHEN and SYDVKM. This CDR3 is 17 amino acids long. CDR3: CASISNPGGWDDSPLHF. The CDR3 coding sequence is TGTGCCAGCATTTCAAACCCAGGGGGCTGGGATGATTCACCCCTCCACTTT.

This chain uses TRBV19 with TRBJ1-4; 7 bases map to TRBD1. The ends lost 5 bases at V and 7 bases at J; junction bases unmatched: 10. The CDR3 has 15 amino acids. The germline V gene has CDR1 LNHDA and CDR2 SQIVND (reference sequence). CDR3 protein: CASSPLGQIGEKLFF. The CDR3 coding sequence is TGTGCCAGTAGTCCTCTGGGACAGATAGGTGAAAAACTGTTTTTT.

The V call is TRBV12-5, the J call TRBJ1-1; the D gene is possibly TRBD1 (5 bases). The CDR3 extends over 14 amino acids. Germline loops: CDR1 LGHNT, CDR2 FRNRAP. Trimming cost V 9 bases and J 3 bases, with 17 bases left between them. CDR3 DNA sequence: TGTGCTAGCGGCAGTGGACATGAGGACACTGAAGCTTTCTTT. Its translation: CASGSGHEDTEAFF.

The chain links TRBV11-2 to TRBJ2-1, with unresolved D. The CDR3 has 13 amino acids. Germline values: CDR1 SGHAT, CDR2 FQNNGV. With 1 base removed from V and 4 bases from J, the gap between germline ends came to 5 bases. CDR3 sequence: CASSLAQYNEQFF. CDR3 DNA: TGTGCCAGCAGCTTAGCGCAGTACAATGAGCAGTTCTTC.

V is TRBV5-6 and J is TRBJ2-1, with 7 bases aligning to TRBD1. CDR1 SGHDT and CDR2 YYEEEE come from the germline V gene. J lost 5 bases, V lost 0 bases, and 5 bases had no gene match. CDR3 length equals 15 residues. The DNA of the CDR3 is TGTGCCAGCAGCTTGGGACCGGGACAGAACAATGAGCAGTTCTTC. Its protein product is CASSLGPGQNNEQFF.

This rearrangement joins TRBV2 to TRBJ2-5, with 10 bases that match TRBD1. CDR1 and CDR2 (germline): SNHLY, FYNNEI. The CDR3 totals 15 residues. The junction had 7 bases not matched to a gene; V was cut back by 5 bases and J by 4 bases. CDR3 protein: CASSLGQGGLETQYF. The CDR3 nucleotides read TGTGCCAGCAGTTTAGGACAGGGGGGGTTAGAGACCCAGTACTTC.